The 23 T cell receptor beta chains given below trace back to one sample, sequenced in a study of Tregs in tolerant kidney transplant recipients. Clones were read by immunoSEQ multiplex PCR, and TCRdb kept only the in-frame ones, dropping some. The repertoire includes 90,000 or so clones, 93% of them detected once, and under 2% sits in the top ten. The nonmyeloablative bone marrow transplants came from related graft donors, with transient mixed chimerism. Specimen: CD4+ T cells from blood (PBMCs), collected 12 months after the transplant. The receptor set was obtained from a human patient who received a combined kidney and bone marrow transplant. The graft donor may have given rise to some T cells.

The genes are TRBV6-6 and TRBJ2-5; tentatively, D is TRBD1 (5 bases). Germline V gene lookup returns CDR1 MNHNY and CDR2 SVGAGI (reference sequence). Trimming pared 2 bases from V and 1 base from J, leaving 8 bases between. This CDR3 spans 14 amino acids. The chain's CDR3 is CASSYGHLQETQYF. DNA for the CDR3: TGTGCCAGCAGTTACGGACATCTCCAAGAGACCCAGTACTTC.

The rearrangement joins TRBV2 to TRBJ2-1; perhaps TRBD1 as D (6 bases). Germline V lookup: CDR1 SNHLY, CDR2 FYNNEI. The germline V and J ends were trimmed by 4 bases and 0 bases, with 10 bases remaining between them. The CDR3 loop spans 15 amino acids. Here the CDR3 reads CASSVTGSSYNEQFF. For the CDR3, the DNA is TGTGCCAGCAGTGTTACAGGGAGCTCCTACAATGAGCAGTTCTTC.

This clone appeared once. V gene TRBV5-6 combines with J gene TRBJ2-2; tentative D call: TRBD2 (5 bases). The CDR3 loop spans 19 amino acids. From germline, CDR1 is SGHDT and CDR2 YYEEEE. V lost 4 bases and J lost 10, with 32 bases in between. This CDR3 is CASSTRTKLHRSALKELFF. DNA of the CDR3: TGTGCCAGCAGCACTAGGACCAAACTACACCGGTCGGCATTAAAGGAGCTGTTTTTT.

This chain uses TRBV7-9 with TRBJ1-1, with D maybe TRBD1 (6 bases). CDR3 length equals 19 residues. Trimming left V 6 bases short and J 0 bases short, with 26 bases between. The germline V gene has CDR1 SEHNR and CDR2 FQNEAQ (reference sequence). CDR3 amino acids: CASRPHPGHPTGLNTEAFF. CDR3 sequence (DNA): TGTGCCAGCAGACCCCACCCGGGACACCCGACGGGTTTGAACACTGAAGCTTTCTTT.

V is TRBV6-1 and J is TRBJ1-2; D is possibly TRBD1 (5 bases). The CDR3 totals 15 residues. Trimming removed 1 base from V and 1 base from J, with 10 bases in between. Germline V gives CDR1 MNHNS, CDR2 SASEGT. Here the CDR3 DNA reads TGTGCCAGCAGTGAAGGCGGGGGATATAACTATGGCTACACCTTC. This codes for CASSEGGGYNYGYTF.

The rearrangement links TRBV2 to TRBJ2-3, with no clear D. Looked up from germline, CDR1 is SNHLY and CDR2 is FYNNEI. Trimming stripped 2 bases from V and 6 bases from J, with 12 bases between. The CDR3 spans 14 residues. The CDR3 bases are TGTGCCAGCAGTGAACGGCTAGTGGGTGATACGCAGTATTTT. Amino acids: CASSERLVGDTQYF.

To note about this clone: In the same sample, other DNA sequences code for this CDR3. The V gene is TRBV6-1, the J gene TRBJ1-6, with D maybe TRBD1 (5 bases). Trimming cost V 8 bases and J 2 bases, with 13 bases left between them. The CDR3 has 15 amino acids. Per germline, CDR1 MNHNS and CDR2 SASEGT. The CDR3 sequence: CASLSGHPYNSPLHF. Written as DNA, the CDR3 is TGTGCCAGCCTTTCCGGACATCCCTATAATTCACCCCTCCACTTT.

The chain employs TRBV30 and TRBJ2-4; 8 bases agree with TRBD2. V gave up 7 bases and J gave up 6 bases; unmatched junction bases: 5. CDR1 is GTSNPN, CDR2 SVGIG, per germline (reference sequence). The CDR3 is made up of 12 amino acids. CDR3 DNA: TGTGCCTACCGGACTAGCTTAAACATTCAGTACTTC. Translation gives CAYRTSLNIQYF.

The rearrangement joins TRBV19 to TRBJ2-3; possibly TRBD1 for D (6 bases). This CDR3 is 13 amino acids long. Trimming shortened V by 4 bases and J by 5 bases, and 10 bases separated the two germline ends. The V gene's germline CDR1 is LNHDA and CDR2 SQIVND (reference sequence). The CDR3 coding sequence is TGTGCCAGTAGTAACAGGGCCGGAGATACGCAGTATTTT. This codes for CASSNRAGDTQYF. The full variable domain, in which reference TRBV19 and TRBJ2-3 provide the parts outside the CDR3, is DGGITQSPKYLFRKEGQNVTLSCEQNLNHDAMYWYRQDPGQGLRLIYYSQIVNDFQKGDIAEGYSVSREKKESFPLTVTSAQKNPTAFYLCASSNRAGDTQYFGPGTRLTVL.

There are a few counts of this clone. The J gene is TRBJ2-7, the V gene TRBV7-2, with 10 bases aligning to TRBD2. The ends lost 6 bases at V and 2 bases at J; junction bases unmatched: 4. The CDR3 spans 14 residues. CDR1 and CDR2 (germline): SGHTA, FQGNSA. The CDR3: CASRKAGGTYEQYF. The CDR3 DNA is TGTGCCAGCAGAAAAGCGGGGGGGACCTACGAGCAGTACTTC.

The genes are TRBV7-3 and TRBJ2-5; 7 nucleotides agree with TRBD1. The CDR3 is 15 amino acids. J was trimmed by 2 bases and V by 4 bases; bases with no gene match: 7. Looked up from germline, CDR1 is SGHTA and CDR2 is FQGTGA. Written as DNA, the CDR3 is TGTGCCAGCAGCTCAGGGACAGCCGCTCAAGAGACCCAGTACTTC. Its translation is CASSSGTAAQETQYF.

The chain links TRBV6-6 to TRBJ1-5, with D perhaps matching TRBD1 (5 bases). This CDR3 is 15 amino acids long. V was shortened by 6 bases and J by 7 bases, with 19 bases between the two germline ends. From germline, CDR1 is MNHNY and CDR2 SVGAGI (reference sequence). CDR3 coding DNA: TGTGCCAGCAGCTTAAACATTGCAGGGTCCCAGCCCCAGCATTTT. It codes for CASSLNIAGSQPQHF.

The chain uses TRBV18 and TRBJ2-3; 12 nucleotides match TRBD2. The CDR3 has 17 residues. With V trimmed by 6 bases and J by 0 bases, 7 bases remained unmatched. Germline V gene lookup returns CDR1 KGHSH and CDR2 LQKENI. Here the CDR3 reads CASSPPSGGASTDTQYF. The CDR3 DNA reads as TGTGCCAGCTCCCCTCCTAGCGGGGGGGCGAGCACAGATACGCAGTATTTT.

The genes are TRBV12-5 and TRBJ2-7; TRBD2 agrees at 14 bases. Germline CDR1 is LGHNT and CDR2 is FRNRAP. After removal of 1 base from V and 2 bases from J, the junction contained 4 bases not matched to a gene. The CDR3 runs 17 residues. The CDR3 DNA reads TGTGCTAGTGGTTTGGGGACTAGCGGGAGGACGCCCTACGAGCAGTACTTC. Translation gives CASGLGTSGRTPYEQYF.

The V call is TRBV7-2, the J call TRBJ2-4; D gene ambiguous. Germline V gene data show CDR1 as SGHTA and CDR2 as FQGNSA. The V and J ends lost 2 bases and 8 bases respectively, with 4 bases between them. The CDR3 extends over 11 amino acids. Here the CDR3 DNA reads TGTGCCAGCAGCTTACGGGACATTCAGTACTTC. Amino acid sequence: CASSLRDIQYF.

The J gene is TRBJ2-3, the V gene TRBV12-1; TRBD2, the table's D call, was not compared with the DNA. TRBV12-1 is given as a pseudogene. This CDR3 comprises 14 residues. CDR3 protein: CASSFASSTDTQYF. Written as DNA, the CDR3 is TGTGCCAGCAGCTTTGCGTCTAGCACAGATACGCAGTATTTT.

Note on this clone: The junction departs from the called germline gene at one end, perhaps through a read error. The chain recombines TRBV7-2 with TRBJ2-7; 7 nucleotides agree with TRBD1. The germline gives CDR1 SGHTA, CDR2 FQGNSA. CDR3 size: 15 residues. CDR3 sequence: CASRLDRVPSYEQYF. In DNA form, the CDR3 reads TGTGCCAGCAGGTTAGACAGGGTACCCTCCTACGAGCAGTACTTC.

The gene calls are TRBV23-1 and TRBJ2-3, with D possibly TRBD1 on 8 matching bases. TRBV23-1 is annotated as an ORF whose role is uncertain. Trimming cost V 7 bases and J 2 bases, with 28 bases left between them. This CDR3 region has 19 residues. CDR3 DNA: TGCGCCAGCACTCGCTACAGGGGGGGGACACACACACACACAGATACGCAGTATTTT. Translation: CASTRYRGGTHTHTDTQYF.

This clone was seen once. The CDR3 nucleotides read TGTGCCAGCAGCCCCGGACAGGGGCACTCCTACGAGCAGTACTTC. It codes for CASSPGQGHSYEQYF. This chain links TRBV9 with TRBJ2-5; 9 nucleotides agree with TRBD1. The J call may be wrong; the DNA end is better matched by TRBJ2-7. Germline values: CDR1 SGDLS, CDR2 YYNGEE. This CDR3 region has 15 residues.

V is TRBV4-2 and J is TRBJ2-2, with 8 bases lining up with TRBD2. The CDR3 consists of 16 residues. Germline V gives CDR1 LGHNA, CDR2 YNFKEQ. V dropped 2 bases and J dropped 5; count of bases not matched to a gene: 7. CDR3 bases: TGTGCCAGCAGCCAATTAGCGGGGACCGTTACCGGGGAGCTGTTTTTT. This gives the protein CASSQLAGTVTGELFF.

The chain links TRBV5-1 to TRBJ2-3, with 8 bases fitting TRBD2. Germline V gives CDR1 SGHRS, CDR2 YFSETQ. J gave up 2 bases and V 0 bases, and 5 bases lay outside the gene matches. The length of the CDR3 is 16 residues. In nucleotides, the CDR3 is TGCGCCAGCAGCTTGGTTAGCGGGACCATCACAGATACGCAGTATTTT. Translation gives CASSLVSGTITDTQYF. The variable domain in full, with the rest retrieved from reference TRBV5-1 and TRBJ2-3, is KAGVTQTPRYLIKTRGQQVTLSCSPISGHRSVSWYQQTPGQGLQFLFEYFSETQRNKGNFPGRFSGRQFSNSRSEMNVSTLELGDSALYLCASSLVSGTITDTQYFGPGTRLTVL.

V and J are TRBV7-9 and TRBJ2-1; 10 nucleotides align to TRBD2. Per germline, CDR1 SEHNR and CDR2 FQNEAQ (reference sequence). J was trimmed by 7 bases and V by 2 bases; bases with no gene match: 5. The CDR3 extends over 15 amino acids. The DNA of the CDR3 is TGTGCCAGCAGCTTATCTAGCGGGAGTTGGAATGAGCAGTTCTTC. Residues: CASSLSSGSWNEQFF.

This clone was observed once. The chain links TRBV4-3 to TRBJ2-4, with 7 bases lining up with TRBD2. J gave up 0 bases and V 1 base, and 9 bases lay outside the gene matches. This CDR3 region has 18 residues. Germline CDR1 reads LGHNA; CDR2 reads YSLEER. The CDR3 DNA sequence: TGCGCCAGCAGCCAAGCTCCTTCGGGGGGAATAGCCAAAAACATTCAGTACTTC. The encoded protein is CASSQAPSGGIAKNIQYF.